This T cell receptor beta chain was recovered during a study of control samples from healthy donors and cancer patients. Between the trimmed V and J ends, which lost 2 bases and 4 bases, there was a span of 9 bases. The CDR3 consists of 13 residues. Germline V CDR1 and CDR2: ENHRY, SYGVKD. Profiling relied on immunoSEQ multiplex PCR, and the TCRdb table lists in-frame clones only, not all of them. Altogether about 100,000 clones are present, 80% to 90% being singletons, with the ten largest covering roughly 7.7%. The specimen sequenced was blood. This rearrangement joins TRBV10-3 to TRBJ2-7; possible D gene TRBD1, 5 bases. The receptor's source is a man under 40 in good health. The CDR3 is CAISETSGYEQYV. The CDR3 region has the DNA TGTGCCATCAGTGAGACCTCAGGGTACGAGCAGTACGTC.